This T cell receptor (beta chain) came from a study of blood T cell repertoires in COVID-19. Study summary: Material from acute and convalescent COVID-19 was sourced from the United States, Italy and Spain. From T cells, B-cell-depleted T cells, or PBMCs came the material, which was cDNA or gDNA.

V lost 4 bases to trimming and J lost 6 bases; unmatched junction nucleotides: 6. The CDR3 has 14 amino acids. The germline V gene encodes CDR1 SGHTA and CDR2 FQGNSA. Libraries were prepared by immunoSEQ multiplex PCR; TCRdb keeps only in-frame clonotypes and omits some of them. The profile covers about 210,000 clones, with roughly nine tenths appearing a single time and approximately 1.8% taken by the ten largest. The TCR was taken from a man in his 70s with acute or convalescent COVID-19. Source material: peripheral blood. The rearrangement links TRBV7-2 to TRBJ2-7; 10 bases are a match to TRBD1. The CDR3 loop reads CASSSRQGALEQYF. The CDR3 DNA sequence: TGTGCCAGCAGCTCACGACAGGGGGCCCTCGAGCAGTACTTC.